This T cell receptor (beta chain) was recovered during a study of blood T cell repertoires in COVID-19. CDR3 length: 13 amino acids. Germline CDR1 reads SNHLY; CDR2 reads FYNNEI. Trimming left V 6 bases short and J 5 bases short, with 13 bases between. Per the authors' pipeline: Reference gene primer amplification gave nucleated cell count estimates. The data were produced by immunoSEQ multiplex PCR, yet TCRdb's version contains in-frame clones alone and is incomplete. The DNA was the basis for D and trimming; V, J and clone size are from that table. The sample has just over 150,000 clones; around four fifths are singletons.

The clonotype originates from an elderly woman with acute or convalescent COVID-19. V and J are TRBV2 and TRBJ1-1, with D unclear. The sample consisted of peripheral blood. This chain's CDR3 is CASRGDRRTEAFF. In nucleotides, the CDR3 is TGTGCCAGCAGGGGAGACCGACGGACTGAAGCTTTCTTT.